Detailed here is one T cell receptor beta chain. What it binds is not known. This sample stems from a study of identifying expanded T cells in peripheral blood. Regarding the study as a whole: Technical replicates showed around 1.2 changed clones; two weeks about 16.4; four weeks 19. Approximately two-week clone count variance significantly increased as total template count grew.

Healthy donors had no documented immune events, such as infections, while sampled. Germline CDR1 is SGDLS and CDR2 is YYNGEE. V was pared by 4 bases and J by 11 bases, with 18 bases between. This CDR3 has 13 residues. The data were produced by immunoSEQ multiplex PCR, yet TCRdb's version contains in-frame clones alone and is incomplete. This sample has tens of thousands of clones, with over 75% found just once. The V call is TRBV9, the J call TRBJ1-1; D is ambiguous. The receptor was isolated from a person aged 18 to 75 in good health. Material for sequencing was blood. CDR3: CASSLDDSTRAFF. As DNA, the CDR3 is TGTGCCAGCAGCCTAGACGACTCGACCCGGGCTTTCTTT.